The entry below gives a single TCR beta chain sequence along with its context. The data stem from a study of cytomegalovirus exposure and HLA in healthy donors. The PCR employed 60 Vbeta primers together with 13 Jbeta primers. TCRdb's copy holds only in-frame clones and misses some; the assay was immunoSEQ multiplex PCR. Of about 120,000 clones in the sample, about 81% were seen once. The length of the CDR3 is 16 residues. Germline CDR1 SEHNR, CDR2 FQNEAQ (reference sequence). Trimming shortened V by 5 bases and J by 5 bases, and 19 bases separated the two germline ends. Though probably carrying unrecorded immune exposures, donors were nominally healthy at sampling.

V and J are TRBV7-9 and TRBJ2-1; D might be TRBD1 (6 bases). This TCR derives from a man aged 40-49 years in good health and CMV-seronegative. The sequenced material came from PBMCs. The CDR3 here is CASSDPGADRNNEQFF. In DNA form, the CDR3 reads TGTGCCAGCAGCGACCCAGGGGCAGATAGAAACAATGAGCAGTTCTTC.